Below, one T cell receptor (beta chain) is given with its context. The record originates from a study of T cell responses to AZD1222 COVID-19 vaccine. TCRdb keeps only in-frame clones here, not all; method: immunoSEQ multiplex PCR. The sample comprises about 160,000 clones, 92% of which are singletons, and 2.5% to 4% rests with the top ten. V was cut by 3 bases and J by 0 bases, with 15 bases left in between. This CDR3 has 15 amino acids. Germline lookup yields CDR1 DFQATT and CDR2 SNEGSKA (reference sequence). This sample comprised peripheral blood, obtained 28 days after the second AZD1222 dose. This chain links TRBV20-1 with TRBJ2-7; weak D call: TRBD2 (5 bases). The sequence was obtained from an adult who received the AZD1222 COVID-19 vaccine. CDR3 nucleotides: TGCAGTGCTAGTTTCAGAAGCGGAAGCTCCTACGAGCAGTACTTC. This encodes CSASFRSGSSYEQYF.